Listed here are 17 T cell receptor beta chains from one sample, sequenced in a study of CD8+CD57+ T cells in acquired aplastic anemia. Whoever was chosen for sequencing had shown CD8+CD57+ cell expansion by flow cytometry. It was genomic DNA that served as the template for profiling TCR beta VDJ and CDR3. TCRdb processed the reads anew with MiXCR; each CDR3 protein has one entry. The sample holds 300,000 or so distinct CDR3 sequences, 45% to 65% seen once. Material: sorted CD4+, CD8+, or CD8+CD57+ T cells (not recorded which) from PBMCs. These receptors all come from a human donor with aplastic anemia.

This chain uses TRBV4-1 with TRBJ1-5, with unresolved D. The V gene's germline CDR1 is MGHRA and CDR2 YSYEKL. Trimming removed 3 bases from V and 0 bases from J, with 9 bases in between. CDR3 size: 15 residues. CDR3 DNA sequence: TGCGCCAGCAGCCAGAATACTTGTAGCAATCAGCCCCAGCATTTT. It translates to CASSQNTCSNQPQHF.

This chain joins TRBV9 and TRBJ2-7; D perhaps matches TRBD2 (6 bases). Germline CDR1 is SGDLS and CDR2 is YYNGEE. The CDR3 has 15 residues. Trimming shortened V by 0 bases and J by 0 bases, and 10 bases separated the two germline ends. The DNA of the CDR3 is TGTGCCAGCAGCGTAGGTTACGGGGGCTCCTACGAGCAGTACTTC. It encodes CASSVGYGGSYEQYF.

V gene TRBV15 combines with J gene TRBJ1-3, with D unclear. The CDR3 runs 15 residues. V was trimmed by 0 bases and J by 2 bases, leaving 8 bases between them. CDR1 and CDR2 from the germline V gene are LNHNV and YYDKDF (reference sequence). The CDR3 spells CATSRDIVPGNTIYF. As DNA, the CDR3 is TGTGCCACCAGCAGAGATATCGTACCTGGAAACACCATATATTTT.

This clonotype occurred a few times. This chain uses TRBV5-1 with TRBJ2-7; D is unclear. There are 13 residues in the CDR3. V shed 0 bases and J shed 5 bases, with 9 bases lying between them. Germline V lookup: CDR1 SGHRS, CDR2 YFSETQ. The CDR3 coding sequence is TGCGCCAGCAGCTTGGCTAGTTCGGACGAGCAGTACTTC. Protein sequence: CASSLASSDEQYF. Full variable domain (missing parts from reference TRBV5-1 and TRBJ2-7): KAGVTQTPRYLIKTRGQQVTLSCSPISGHRSVSWYQQTPGQGLQFLFEYFSETQRNKGNFPGRFSGRQFSNSRSEMNVSTLELGDSALYLCASSLASSDEQYFGPGTRLTVT.

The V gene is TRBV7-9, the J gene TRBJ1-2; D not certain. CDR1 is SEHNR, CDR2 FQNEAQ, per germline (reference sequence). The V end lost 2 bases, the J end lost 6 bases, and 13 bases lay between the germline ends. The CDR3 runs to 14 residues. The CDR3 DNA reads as TGTGCCAGCAGCTTACTGGGCAGAAACCATGGCTACACCTTC. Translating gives CASSLLGRNHGYTF.

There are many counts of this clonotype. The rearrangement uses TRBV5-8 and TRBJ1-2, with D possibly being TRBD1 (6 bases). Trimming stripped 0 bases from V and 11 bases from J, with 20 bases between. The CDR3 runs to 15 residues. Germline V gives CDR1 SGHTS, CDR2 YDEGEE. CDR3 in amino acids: CASSLDSIRGQGYTF. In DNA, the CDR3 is TGTGCCAGCAGCTTGGATTCGATTCGGGGGCAGGGGTACACCTTC.

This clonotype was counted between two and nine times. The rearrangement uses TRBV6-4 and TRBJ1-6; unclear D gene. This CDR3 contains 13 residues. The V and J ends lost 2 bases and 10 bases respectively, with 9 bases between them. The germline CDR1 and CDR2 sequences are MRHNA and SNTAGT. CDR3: CASSDTFMSPLHF. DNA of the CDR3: TGTGCCAGCAGTGACACATTTATGTCACCCCTCCACTTT.

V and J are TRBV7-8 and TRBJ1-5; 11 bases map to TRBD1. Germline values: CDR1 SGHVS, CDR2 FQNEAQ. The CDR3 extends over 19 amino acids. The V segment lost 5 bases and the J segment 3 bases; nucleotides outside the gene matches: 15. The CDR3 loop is CASSLQRWDRGTLNQPQHF. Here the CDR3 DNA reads TGTGCCAGCAGCCTGCAGAGGTGGGACAGGGGGACCCTCAATCAGCCCCAGCATTTT. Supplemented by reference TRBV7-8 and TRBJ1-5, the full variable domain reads GAGVSQSPRYKVAKRGQDVALRCDPISGHVSLFWYQQALGQGPEFLTYFQNEAQLDKSGLPSDRFFAERPEGSVSTLKIQRTQQEDSAVYLCASSLQRWDRGTLNQPQHFGDGTRLSIL.

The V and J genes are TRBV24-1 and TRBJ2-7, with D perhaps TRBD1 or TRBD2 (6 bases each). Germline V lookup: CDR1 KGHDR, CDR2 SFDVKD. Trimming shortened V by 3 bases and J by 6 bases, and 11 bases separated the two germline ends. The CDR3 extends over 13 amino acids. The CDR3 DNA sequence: TGTGCCACCAGTGATGAGAAGGGGGGCGAGCAGTACTTC. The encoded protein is CATSDEKGGEQYF.

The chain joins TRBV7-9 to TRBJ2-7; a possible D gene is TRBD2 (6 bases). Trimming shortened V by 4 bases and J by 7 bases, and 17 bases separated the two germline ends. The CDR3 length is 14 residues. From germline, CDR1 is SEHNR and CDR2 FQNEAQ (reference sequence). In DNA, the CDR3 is TGTGCCAGCAGCTCCTCTAGGGGAGGACGGGAGCAGTACTTC. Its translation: CASSSSRGGREQYF.

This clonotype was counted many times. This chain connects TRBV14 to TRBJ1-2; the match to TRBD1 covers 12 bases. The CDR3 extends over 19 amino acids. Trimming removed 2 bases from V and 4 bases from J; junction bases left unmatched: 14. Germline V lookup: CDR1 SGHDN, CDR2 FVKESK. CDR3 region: CASSQFNGGTGGRSYGYTF. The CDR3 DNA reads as TGTGCCAGCAGCCAATTTAACGGAGGGACAGGGGGCCGTTCCTATGGCTACACCTTC.

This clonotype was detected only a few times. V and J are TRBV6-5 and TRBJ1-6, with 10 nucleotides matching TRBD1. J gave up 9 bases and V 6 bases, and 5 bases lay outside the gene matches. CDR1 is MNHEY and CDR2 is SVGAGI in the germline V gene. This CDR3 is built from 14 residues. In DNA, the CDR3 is TGTGCCAGCAGGAAGACAGGGGGCAGTTCACCCCTCCACTTT. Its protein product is CASRKTGGSSPLHF.

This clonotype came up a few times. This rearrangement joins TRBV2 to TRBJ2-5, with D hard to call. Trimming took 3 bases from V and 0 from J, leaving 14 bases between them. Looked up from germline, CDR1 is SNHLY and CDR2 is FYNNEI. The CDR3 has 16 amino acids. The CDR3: CASSEIHPRNQETQYF. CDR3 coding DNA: TGTGCCAGCAGTGAGATCCACCCCCGAAACCAAGAGACCCAGTACTTC.

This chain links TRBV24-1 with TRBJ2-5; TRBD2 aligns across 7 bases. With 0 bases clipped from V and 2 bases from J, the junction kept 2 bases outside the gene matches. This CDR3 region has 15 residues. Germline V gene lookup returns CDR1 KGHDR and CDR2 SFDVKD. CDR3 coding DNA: TGTGCCACCAGTGATTTGCGCGGGAGTCAAGAGACCCAGTACTTC. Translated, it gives CATSDLRGSQETQYF.

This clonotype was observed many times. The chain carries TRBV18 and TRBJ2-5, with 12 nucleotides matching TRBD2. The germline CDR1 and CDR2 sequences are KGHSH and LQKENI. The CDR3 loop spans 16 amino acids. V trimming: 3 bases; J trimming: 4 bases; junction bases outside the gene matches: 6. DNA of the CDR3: TGTGCCAGCTCACCCTCTAGCGGGAGGGCCCTAGAGACCCAGTACTTC. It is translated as CASSPSSGRALETQYF.

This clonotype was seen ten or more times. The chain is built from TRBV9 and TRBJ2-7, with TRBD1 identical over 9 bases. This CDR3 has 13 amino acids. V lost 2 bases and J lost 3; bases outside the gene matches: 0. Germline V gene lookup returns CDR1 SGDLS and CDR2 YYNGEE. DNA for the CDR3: TGTGCCAGCAGCGTGGACAGGGGCTACGAGCAGTACTTC. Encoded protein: CASSVDRGYEQYF.

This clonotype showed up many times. This CDR3 is CASSLRQGESQPQHF. Here the CDR3 DNA reads TGTGCCAGCAGCCTAAGACAGGGGGAGAGCCAGCCCCAGCATTTT. The chain employs TRBV6-1 and TRBJ1-5, with 9 bases lining up with TRBD1. Trimming removed 6 bases from V and 7 bases from J; junction bases left unmatched: 10. The CDR3 has 15 amino acids. CDR1 is MNHNS, CDR2 SASEGT, per germline.